Reported below is one T cell receptor beta chain. Clones were read by immunoSEQ multiplex PCR, and TCRdb kept only the in-frame ones, dropping some. The profile shows approximately 340,000 clones, 92% of them singletons. The sample is drawn from a study of Ad26.COV2.S vaccination and SARS-CoV-2 variants. The CDR3 is 14 amino acids. V shed 4 bases and J shed 0 bases, with 8 bases lying between them. Germline lookup yields CDR1 KGHSY and CDR2 FQNENV. The receptor was isolated from a human donor who had recovered from COVID-19. Sequences were derived from peripheral blood, sampled after recovery from COVID-19. V usage is TRBV16 and J usage is TRBJ2-3, with D tentatively TRBD1 (6 bases). The CDR3 nucleotides are TGTGCCAGCAGCCGCCAGGGGAGCACAGATACGCAGTATTTT. Its translation is CASSRQGSTDTQYF.